The clone carrying this TCR beta chain has a handful of counts. The antigen is undetermined. The V gene's germline CDR1 is SGHDN and CDR2 FVKESK. This CDR3 contains 15 residues. Trimming took 1 base from V and 6 from J, leaving 13 bases between them. Libraries were prepared by immunoSEQ multiplex PCR; TCRdb keeps only in-frame clonotypes and omits some of them. The data hold about 680,000 clones, with around 78% observed a single time. Caucasian adults living in Nashville, Tennessee, provided all samples. The data are from a study of shared clonotypes between healthy human individuals. Whole-study findings and limits: Specimens sampled were limited to blood, with tissue repertoires likely differing. Larger estimated richness was generally recorded for naive subsets relative to memory subsets.

This TCR was recovered from a woman in her 30s in good health. Input material: memory CD4+ T cells sorted from blood. Described subset: CD45RA-negative fraction. The chain employs TRBV14 and TRBJ2-1; D might be TRBD2 (5 bases). The CDR3 region has the DNA TGTGCCAGCAGCCAAGCCAGGACTGGTTCCAATGAGCAGTTCTTC. Its translation: CASSQARTGSNEQFF.